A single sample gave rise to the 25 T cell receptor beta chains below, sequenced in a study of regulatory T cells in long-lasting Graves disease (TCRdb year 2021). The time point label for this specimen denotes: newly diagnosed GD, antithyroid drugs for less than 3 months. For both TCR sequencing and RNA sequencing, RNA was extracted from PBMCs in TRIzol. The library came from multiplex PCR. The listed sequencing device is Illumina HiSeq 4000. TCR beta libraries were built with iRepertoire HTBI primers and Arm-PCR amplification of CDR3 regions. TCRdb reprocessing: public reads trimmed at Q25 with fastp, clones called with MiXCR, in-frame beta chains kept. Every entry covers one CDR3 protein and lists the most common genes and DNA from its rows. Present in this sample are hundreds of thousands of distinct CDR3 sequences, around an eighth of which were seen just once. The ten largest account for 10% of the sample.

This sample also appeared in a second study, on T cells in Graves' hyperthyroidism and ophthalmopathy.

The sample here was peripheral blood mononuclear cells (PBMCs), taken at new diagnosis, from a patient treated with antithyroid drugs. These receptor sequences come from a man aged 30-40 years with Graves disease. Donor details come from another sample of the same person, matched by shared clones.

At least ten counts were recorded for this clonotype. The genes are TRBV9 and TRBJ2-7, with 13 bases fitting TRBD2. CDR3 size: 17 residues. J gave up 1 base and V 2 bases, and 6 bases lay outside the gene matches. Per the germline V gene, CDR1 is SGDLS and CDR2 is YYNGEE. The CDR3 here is CASSVRGTSGNSYEQYF. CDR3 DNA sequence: TGTGCCAGCAGCGTTAGGGGGACTAGCGGGAATTCCTACGAGCAGTACTTC.

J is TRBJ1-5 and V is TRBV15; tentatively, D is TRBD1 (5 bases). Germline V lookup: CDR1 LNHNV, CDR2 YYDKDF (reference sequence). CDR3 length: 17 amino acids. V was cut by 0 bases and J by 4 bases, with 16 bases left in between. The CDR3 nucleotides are TGTGCCACCAGCAGAGATATCCTCGACAGCCAAAATCAGCCCCAGCATTTT. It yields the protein CATSRDILDSQNQPQHF. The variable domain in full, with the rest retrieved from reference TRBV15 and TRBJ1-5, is DAMVIQNPRYQVTQFGKPVTLSCSQTLNHNVMYWYQQKSSQAPKLLFHYYDKDFNNEADTPDNFQSRRPNTSFCFLDIRSPGLGDTAMYLCATSRDILDSQNQPQHFGDGTRLSIL.

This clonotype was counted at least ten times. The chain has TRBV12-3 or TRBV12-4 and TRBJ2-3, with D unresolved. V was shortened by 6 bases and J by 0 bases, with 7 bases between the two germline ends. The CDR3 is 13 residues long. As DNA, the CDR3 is TGTGCCAGCAGCCACGATAGCACAGATACGCAGTATTTT. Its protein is CASSHDSTDTQYF.

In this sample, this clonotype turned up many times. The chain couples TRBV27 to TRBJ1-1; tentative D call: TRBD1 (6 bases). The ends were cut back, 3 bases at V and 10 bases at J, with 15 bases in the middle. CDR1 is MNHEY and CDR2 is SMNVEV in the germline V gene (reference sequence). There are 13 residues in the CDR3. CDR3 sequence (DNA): TGTGCCAGCAGTTTTCACAGGGATGGGCGAGCTTTCTTT. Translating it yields CASSFHRDGRAFF.

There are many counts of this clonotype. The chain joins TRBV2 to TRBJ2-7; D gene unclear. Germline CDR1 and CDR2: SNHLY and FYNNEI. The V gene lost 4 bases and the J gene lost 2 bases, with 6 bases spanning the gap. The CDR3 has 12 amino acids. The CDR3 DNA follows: TGTGCCAGCAGTGTAAGAGCCTACGAGCAGTACTTC. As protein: CASSVRAYEQYF.

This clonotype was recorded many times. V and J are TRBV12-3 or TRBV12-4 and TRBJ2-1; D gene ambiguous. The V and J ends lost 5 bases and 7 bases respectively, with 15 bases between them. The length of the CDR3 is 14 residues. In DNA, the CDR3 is TGTGCCAGCAGTGGGTGGGAACTGTTTAATGAGCAGTTCTTC. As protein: CASSGWELFNEQFF.

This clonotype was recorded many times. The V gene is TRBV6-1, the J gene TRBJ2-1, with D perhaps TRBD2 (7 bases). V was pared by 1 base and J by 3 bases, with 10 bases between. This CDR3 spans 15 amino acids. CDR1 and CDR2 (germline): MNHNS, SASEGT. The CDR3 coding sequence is TGTGCCAGCAGTGAAGAGGGGGGGGGCTACAATGAGCAGTTCTTC. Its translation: CASSEEGGGYNEQFF.

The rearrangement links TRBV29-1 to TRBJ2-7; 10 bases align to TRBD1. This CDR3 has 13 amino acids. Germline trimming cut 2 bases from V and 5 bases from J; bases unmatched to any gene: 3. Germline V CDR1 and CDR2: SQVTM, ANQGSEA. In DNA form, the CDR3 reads TGCAGCGTTGAACCCGGGACAGGGGACGAGCAGTACTTC. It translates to CSVEPGTGDEQYF.

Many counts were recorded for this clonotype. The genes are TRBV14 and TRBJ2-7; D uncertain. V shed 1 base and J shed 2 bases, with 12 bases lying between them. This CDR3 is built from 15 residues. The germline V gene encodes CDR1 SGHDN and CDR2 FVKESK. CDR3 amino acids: CASSQGVGGAYEQYF. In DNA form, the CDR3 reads TGTGCCAGCAGCCAAGGGGTTGGTGGCGCCTACGAGCAGTACTTC.

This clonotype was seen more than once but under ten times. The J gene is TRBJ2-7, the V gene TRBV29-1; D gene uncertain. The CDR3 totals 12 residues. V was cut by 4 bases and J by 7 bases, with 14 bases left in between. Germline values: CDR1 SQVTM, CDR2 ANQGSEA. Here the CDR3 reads CSVVPGAREQYF. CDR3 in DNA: TGCAGCGTTGTCCCAGGAGCGAGGGAGCAGTACTTC.

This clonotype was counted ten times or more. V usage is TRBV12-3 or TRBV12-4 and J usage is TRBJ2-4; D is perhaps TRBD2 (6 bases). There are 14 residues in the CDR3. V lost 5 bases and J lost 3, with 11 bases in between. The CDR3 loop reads CASSALSGKNIQYF. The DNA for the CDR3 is TGTGCCAGCAGTGCGCTTAGCGGCAAAAACATTCAGTACTTC.

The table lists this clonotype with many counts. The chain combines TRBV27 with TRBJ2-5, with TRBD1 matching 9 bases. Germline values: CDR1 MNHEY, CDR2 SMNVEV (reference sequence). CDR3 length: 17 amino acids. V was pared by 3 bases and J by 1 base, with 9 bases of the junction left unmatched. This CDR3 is CASSFFPGQGIQETQYF. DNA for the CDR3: TGTGCCAGCAGTTTTTTCCCGGGACAGGGTATCCAAGAGACCCAGTACTTC.

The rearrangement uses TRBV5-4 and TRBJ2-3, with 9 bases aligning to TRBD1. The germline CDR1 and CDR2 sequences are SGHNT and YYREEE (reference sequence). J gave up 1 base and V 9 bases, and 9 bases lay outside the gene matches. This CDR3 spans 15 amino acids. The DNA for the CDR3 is TGTGCCACCATAAACCGGGACAGGGGCACAGATACGCAGTATTTT. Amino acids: CATINRDRGTDTQYF.

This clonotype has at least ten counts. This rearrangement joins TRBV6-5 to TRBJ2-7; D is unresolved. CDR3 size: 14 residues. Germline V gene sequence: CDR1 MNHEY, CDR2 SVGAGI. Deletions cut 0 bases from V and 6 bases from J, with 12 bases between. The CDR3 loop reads CASSYSPTGGEQYF. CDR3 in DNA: TGTGCCAGCAGTTACTCGCCGACGGGTGGCGAGCAGTACTTC.

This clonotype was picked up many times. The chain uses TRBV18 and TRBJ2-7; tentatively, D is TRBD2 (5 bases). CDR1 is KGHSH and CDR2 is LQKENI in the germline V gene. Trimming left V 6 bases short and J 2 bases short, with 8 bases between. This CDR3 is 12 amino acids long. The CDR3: CASSPGTYEQYF. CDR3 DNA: TGTGCCAGCTCCCCCGGGACCTACGAGCAGTACTTC.

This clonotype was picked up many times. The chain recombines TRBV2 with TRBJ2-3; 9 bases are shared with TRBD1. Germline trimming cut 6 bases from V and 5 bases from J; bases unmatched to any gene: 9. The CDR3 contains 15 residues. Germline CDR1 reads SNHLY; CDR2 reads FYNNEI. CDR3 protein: CASSYWGQGGDTQYF. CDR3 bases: TGTGCCAGCAGCTACTGGGGACAGGGTGGAGATACGCAGTATTTT. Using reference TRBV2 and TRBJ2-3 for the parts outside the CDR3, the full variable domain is EPEVTQTPSHQVTQMGQEVILRCVPISNHLYFYWYRQILGQKVEFLVSFYNNEISEKSEIFDDQFSVERPDGSNFTLKIRSTKLEDSAMYFCASSYWGQGGDTQYFGPGTRLTVL.

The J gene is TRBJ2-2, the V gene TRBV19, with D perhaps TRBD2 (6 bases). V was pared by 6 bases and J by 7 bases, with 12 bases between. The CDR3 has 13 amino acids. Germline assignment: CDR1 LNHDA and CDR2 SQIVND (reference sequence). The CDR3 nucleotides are TGTGCCAGTAGCCTGGACGGGGGCGGGGAGCTGTTTTTT. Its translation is CASSLDGGGELFF.

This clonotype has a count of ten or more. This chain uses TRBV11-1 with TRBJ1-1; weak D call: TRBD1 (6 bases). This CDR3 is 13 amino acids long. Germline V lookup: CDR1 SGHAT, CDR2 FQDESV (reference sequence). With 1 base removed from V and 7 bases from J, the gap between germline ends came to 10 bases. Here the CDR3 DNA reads TGTGCCAGCAGCTTAGTAGGACAGATTGAAGCTTTCTTT. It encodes CASSLVGQIEAFF.

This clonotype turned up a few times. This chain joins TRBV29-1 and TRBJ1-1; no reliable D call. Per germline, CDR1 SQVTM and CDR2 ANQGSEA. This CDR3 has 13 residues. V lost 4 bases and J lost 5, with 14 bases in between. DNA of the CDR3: TGCAGCGTTGCGAGAGACCTATGGACTGAAGCTTTCTTT. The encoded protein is CSVARDLWTEAFF.

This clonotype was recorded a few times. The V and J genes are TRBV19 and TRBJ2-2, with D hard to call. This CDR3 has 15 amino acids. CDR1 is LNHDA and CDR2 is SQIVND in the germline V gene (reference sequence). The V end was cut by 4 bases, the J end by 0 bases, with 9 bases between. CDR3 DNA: TGTGCCAGTAGTAGGTCATCTACGAACACCGGGGAGCTGTTTTTT. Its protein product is CASSRSSTNTGELFF.

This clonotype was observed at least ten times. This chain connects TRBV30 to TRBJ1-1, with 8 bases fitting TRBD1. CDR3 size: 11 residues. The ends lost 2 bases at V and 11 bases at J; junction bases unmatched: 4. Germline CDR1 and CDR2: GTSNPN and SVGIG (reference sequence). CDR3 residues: CAWSTRQGAFF. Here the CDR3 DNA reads TGTGCCTGGAGTACCAGACAGGGGGCTTTCTTT.

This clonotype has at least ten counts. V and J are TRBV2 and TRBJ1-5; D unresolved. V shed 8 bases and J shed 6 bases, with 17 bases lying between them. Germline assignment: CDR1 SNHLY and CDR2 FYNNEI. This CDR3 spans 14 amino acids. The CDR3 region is CASVPEQTGQPQHF. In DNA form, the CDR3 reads TGTGCCAGCGTCCCCGAGCAGACGGGTCAGCCCCAGCATTTT.

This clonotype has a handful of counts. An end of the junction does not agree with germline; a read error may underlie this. The CDR3 DNA reads TGTGCCAGCAGCTTTGAGCAAGCTGTTCGGTCAGATACGCGGTATTTT. Translated: CASSFEQAVRSDTRYF. The genes are TRBV13 and TRBJ2-3, with D uncertain. Germline V gives CDR1 PRHDT, CDR2 FYEKMQ (reference sequence). CDR3 length equals 16 residues.

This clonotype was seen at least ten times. The CDR3 here is CASRTVEQFF. Here the CDR3 DNA reads TGTGCCAGCCGGACAGTGGAGCAGTTCTTC. The chain has TRBV6-1 and TRBJ2-1, with D perhaps matching TRBD1 (6 bases). V lost 8 bases, J lost 10 bases, and 9 bases lay in between. This CDR3 comprises 10 residues. Per germline, CDR1 MNHNS and CDR2 SASEGT.

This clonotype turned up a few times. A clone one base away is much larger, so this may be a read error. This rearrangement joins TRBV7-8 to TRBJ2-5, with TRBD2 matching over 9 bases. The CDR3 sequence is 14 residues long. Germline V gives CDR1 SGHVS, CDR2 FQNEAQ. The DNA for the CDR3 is TGTGCCTGCAGCCGCGGGAGGGCGACAGAGACCCAGTACTTC. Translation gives CACSRGRATETQYF. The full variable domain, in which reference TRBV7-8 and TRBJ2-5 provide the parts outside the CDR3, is GAGVSQSPRYKVAKRGQDVALRCDPISGHVSLFWYQQALGQGPEFLTYFQNEAQLDKSGLPSDRFFAERPEGSVSTLKIQRTQQEDSAVYLCACSRGRATETQYFGPGTRLLVL.